The clone carrying this TCR beta chain was seen a few times. Antigen: not known. The record originates from a study of OX40 agonist ivuxolimab in advanced cancers. About the study: Subjects had a mean age of about 61 years, with a range of about 23 to 90; less than 90% were male. Enrollees could have had prior anti-PD-1, anti-PD-L1 or anti-CTLA-4 therapy, which 30% to 50% had received.

Study conclusions and caveats: Some nonresponders also had low normalized T-cell clonal expansion. Individuals who were partial responders at 0.1-3.0 mg/kg had clonal expansion that ranked among the lowest.

The CDR3 consists of 16 residues. Germline V gives CDR1 SGHTA, CDR2 FQGTGA. V was pared by 0 bases and J by 0 bases, with 9 bases between. The protocol was immunoSEQ multiplex PCR, while the TCRdb copy is restricted to in-frame clones and leaves out a portion. The data contain about 20,000 clones, 75% to 80% of them singletons. Sequencing used CD4+ or CD8+ T cells sorted from blood, obtained in a trial of the OX40 agonist ivuxolimab. The V and J genes are TRBV7-3 and TRBJ2-1; D is ambiguous. This receptor was obtained from an adult with an advanced solid tumor such as melanoma, head and neck, liver or kidney cancer. The CDR3 reads CASSLTAESSYNEQFF. The CDR3 DNA reads as TGTGCCAGCAGCTTAACGGCGGAGAGCTCCTACAATGAGCAGTTCTTC.